This T cell receptor (beta chain) was found in a study of blood T cell repertoires in COVID-19. Measured with immunoSEQ multiplex PCR; TCRdb has only the in-frame clones, and not every one. Of 100,000 to 150,000 clones listed, roughly 82% are singletons. The source of this sequence is a human donor in a cohort sampled during active COVID-19. Sequencing was carried out using peripheral blood.

CDR3 nucleotides: TGTGCCAGCAGCTTAAGTCAGGGGTACGAGCAGTACTTC. Its translation is CASSLSQGYEQYF. The J gene is TRBJ2-7, the V gene TRBV7-8; tentative D call: TRBD1 (6 bases). Germline loops: CDR1 SGHVS, CDR2 FQNEAQ. Trimming shortened V by 2 bases and J by 4 bases, and 9 bases separated the two germline ends. The CDR3 loop spans 13 amino acids.